The next 15 T cell receptor beta chains were all read from a single sample in a study of control samples from healthy donors and cancer patients. Repertoires were generated with immunoSEQ multiplex PCR, while TCRdb's copy carries only in-frame clones and drops some. The repertoire includes roughly 150,000 clones, about 86% of them detected once, and 1.5% to 2% sits in the top ten. The specimen sequenced was blood. The receptors come from a man in his late teens or twenties in good health.

Concerning this clone: Additional DNA sequences in this sample encode the identical CDR3. The rearrangement links TRBV24-1 to TRBJ1-4, with 9 bases fitting TRBD1. The junction had 5 bases not matched to a gene; V was cut back by 4 bases and J by 0 bases. Germline V CDR1 and CDR2: KGHDR, SFDVKD. There are 17 residues in the CDR3. DNA for the CDR3: TGTGCCACCAGTGACCCGGGACAGGGAACAACTAATGAAAAACTGTTTTTT. Amino acids: CATSDPGQGTTNEKLFF.

This rearrangement joins TRBV23-1 to TRBJ1-1, with D unclear. Being an ORF, TRBV23-1 has a function that is uncertain. V shed 6 bases and J shed 2 bases, with 4 bases lying between them. The CDR3 sequence is 11 residues long. CDR3 DNA sequence: TGCGCCAGCAGACATAACACTGAAGCTTTCTTT. Translating it yields CASRHNTEAFF.

This clone was detected once. The chain is built from TRBV5-1 and TRBJ2-7; TRBD2 might be the D (6 bases). Germline V gene lookup returns CDR1 SGHRS and CDR2 YFSETQ. Deletions cut 0 bases from V and 2 bases from J, with 9 bases between. This CDR3 region has 14 residues. CDR3 sequence reads: CASSLERLAYEQYF. The CDR3 region has the DNA TGCGCCAGCAGCTTGGAGCGACTAGCCTACGAGCAGTACTTC.

The chain is built from TRBV6-6 and TRBJ1-2, with 7 nucleotides matching TRBD1. The CDR3 has 14 amino acids. Germline V gene sequence: CDR1 MNHNY, CDR2 SVGAGI (reference sequence). Germline trimming cut 8 bases from V and 6 bases from J; bases unmatched to any gene: 12. In DNA form, the CDR3 reads TGTGCCAGCGTACCTACCGGGACAGACGATGGCTACACCTTC. Translation gives CASVPTGTDDGYTF.

This clone appeared a few times. This chain connects TRBV28 to TRBJ2-5, with D perhaps being TRBD1 or TRBD2 (6 bases each). The CDR3 is 15 amino acids. Trimming pared 2 bases from V and 4 bases from J, leaving 14 bases between. The germline CDR1 and CDR2 sequences are MDHEN and SYDVKM. In DNA form, the CDR3 reads TGTGCCAGCAGTTTAGACTACGGGGGCGGAGAGACCCAGTACTTC. It yields the protein CASSLDYGGGETQYF.

The V call is TRBV6-5, the J call TRBJ2-5; D might be TRBD1 (5 bases). Between the trimmed V and J ends, which lost 5 bases and 5 bases, there was a span of 12 bases. Germline values: CDR1 MNHEY, CDR2 SVGAGI. The CDR3 consists of 13 residues. The CDR3 sequence: CASSKPPGETQYF. The CDR3 nucleotides read TGTGCCAGCAGTAAACCACCAGGGGAGACCCAGTACTTC.

The chain employs TRBV27 and TRBJ2-5; TRBD2 matches at 10 bases. The V gene's germline CDR1 is MNHEY and CDR2 SMNVEV (reference sequence). J lost 4 bases, V lost 6 bases, and 8 bases had no gene match. CDR3 length: 15 amino acids. The CDR3 DNA reads TGTGCCAGCAGACAAAGCGGGGGGGCCTTAGAGACCCAGTACTTC. Translating it yields CASRQSGGALETQYF.

The V call is TRBV18, the J call TRBJ2-5; possibly TRBD1 for D (6 bases). Germline CDR1 KGHSH, CDR2 LQKENI. This CDR3 contains 14 residues. V was pared by 3 bases and J by 3 bases, with 11 bases between. This chain's CDR3 is CASSPGQREETQYF. In DNA, the CDR3 is TGTGCCAGCTCACCTGGACAGCGAGAAGAGACCCAGTACTTC.

The chain combines TRBV6-2 or TRBV6-3 with TRBJ2-1, with D perhaps TRBD1 (6 bases). Germline CDR1 reads MNHEY; CDR2 reads SVGEGT. Trimming stripped 5 bases from V and 2 bases from J, with 10 bases between. The CDR3 length is 14 residues. This CDR3 is CASSRGQTYNEQFF. CDR3 DNA: TGTGCCAGCAGTAGAGGACAGACCTACAATGAGCAGTTCTTC.

The CDR3 DNA follows: TGTGCCCTCAAAACCAGGTACCCTAGGGGTACCCAGTACTTC. This sequence encodes CALKTRYPRGTQYF. The gene calls are TRBV21-1 and TRBJ2-5; the listed D gene, TRBD1, was not tested against the DNA. TRBV21-1 is recorded as a pseudogene. The CDR3 consists of 14 residues.

The chain joins TRBV18 to TRBJ1-2; no reliable D call. The V end lost 6 bases, the J end lost 0 bases, and 8 bases lay between the germline ends. This CDR3 is 13 amino acids long. Germline V gene lookup returns CDR1 KGHSH and CDR2 LQKENI. The CDR3 nucleotides are TGTGCCAGCTCTTCCGGTTCTAACTATGGCTACACCTTC. Translating it yields CASSSGSNYGYTF.

The sample holds one count of this clone. The chain uses TRBV6-2 or TRBV6-3 and TRBJ1-2, with a possible D match to TRBD1 (5 bases). Germline-derived CDR1 and CDR2 are MNHEY and SVGEGT. The CDR3 is 13 amino acids. V was pared by 0 bases and J by 3 bases, with 5 bases between. CDR3 nucleotide sequence: TGTGCCAGCAGTTACTCAGGGGACTATGGCTACACCTTC. It specifies CASSYSGDYGYTF.

The chain couples TRBV18 to TRBJ1-6; D remains ambiguous. The ends were cut back, 3 bases at V and 7 bases at J, with 13 bases in the middle. Germline loops: CDR1 KGHSH, CDR2 LQKENI. The length of the CDR3 is 15 residues. CDR3 sequence reads: CASSPARVYNSPLHF. The DNA of the CDR3 is TGTGCCAGCTCACCTGCCCGGGTCTACAATTCACCCCTCCACTTT.

The gene calls are TRBV28 and TRBJ2-2; D gene uncertain. The CDR3 extends over 13 amino acids. Trimming took off 5 bases at V and 6 bases at J, with 10 bases between the two ends. From germline, CDR1 is MDHEN and CDR2 SYDVKM. The CDR3 loop is CASSDISSGELFF. The DNA for the CDR3 is TGTGCCAGCAGTGATATTTCATCCGGGGAGCTGTTTTTT.

This clone was observed a handful of times. This chain connects TRBV20-1 to TRBJ1-1; D is possibly TRBD1 (5 bases). CDR3 length: 11 amino acids. Trimming shortened V by 6 bases and J by 12 bases, and 17 bases separated the two germline ends. The germline CDR1 and CDR2 sequences are DFQATT and SNEGSKA (reference sequence). Here the CDR3 reads CSAQEPRETFF. The CDR3 bases are TGCAGTGCGCAAGAGCCCAGGGAAACTTTCTTT.